This TCR beta chain was retrieved from a study of patients and donors after allogeneic stem cell transplantation. TCRdb re-analysed the RT-PCR reads in MiXCR, keeping a single row per CDR3 protein. The table records roughly 200,000 distinct CDR3 sequences, around two fifths of them present only once. The CDR3 is made up of 11 amino acids. Germline CDR1 SGHNT, CDR2 YYREEE (reference sequence). Deletions cut 8 bases from V and 4 bases from J, with 9 bases between. Sequenced: blood, either unsorted or a sorted T cell fraction (not recorded which). This receptor was identified in a human donor who was either an allogeneic HSCT recipient or a stem cell or donor lymphocyte infusion donor (not recorded which). It is not recorded whose cells these are; they may come from a transplant donor. This chain connects TRBV5-4 to TRBJ1-1; D gene ambiguous. CDR3 DNA: TGTGCCAGTTATTGGGGCACTGAAGCTTTCTTT. It yields the protein CASYWGTEAFF.